This note documents a single T cell receptor beta chain sequence. Its antigen is still unknown. These donors were members of the approximately 120-subject validation cohort, a group separate from the roughly 670-subject first cohort. This sample was taken from a study of cytomegalovirus exposure and HLA in healthy donors. Germline values: CDR1 GTSNPN, CDR2 SVGIG (reference sequence). The CDR3 length is 16 residues. The V and J ends lost 4 bases and 2 bases respectively, with 20 bases between them. Study observations and caveats: Three CMV-associated chains proved CMV antigen-specific in vitro.

Assay used: immunoSEQ multiplex PCR; TCRdb lists only in-frame clones, some missing. The repertoire has more than 250,000 clones, around 90% of them found once; the top ten carry 1% to 1.5%. The chain has TRBV30 and TRBJ1-2, with no clear D. The sample comprised PBMCs. The sequence was collected from a woman between 25 and 40 years old in good health and CMV-seropositive. This CDR3 reads CAWTSGVVRLNYGYTF. As DNA, the CDR3 is TGTGCCTGGACCTCGGGAGTTGTCCGTTTGAACTATGGCTACACCTTC.